Below are 7 T cell receptor beta chains sequenced from a single sample in a study of control samples from healthy donors and cancer patients. Measured with immunoSEQ multiplex PCR; TCRdb has only the in-frame clones, and not every one. This table holds about 98,000 clones, roughly three quarters found once. The sequenced material came from blood. The source is a woman in her 30s in good health.

This clone has a single count. The chain is built from TRBV12-5 and TRBJ2-7; D unresolved. The CDR3 length is 15 residues. The germline V and J ends were trimmed by 0 bases and 0 bases, with 9 bases remaining between them. Germline CDR1 and CDR2: LGHNT and FRNRAP. CDR3 amino acids: CASGLVVTPSYEQYF. The CDR3 nucleotides read TGTGCTAGTGGTTTGGTAGTGACACCCTCCTACGAGCAGTACTTC.

The rearrangement links TRBV3-1 (or the pseudogene TRBV3-2) to TRBJ1-1; no firm D call. The CDR3 covers 12 residues. The V gene's germline CDR1 is LGHDT and CDR2 YNNKEL (reference sequence). V lost 6 bases to trimming and J lost 1 base, with 6 bases between them. The CDR3 DNA sequence: TGTGCCAGCAGGGACGGGAACACTGAAGCTTTCTTT. It yields the protein CASRDGNTEAFF.

The rearrangement uses TRBV5-4 and TRBJ2-5; D possibly corresponds to TRBD2 (5 bases). Germline assignment: CDR1 SGHNT and CDR2 YYREEE (reference sequence). There are 15 residues in the CDR3. The V end was cut by 4 bases, the J end by 2 bases, with 15 bases between. Written as DNA, the CDR3 is TGTGCCAGCAGCGCGATTGCGTCGGGACAAGAGACCCAGTACTTC. It specifies CASSAIASGQETQYF.

This clone has a single count. This chain connects TRBV30 to TRBJ1-2; possibly TRBD1 for D (5 bases). Germline lookup yields CDR1 GTSNPN and CDR2 SVGIG (reference sequence). The CDR3 contains 16 residues. V lost 5 bases and J lost 2, with 21 bases in between. The CDR3 DNA is TGTGCCTGGGGGAGGCCCGGGACGGCCTTAAACTATGGCTACACCTTC. The encoded protein is CAWGRPGTALNYGYTF. Complete variable domain (other parts from reference TRBV30 and TRBJ1-2): SQTIHQWPATLVQPVGSPLSLECTVEGTSNPNLYWYRQAAGRGLQLLFYSVGIGQISSEVPQNLSASRPQDRQFILSSKKLLLSDSGFYLCAWGRPGTALNYGYTFGSGTRLTVV.

This clone showed up just once. This rearrangement joins TRBV18 to TRBJ1-1; the D gene is possibly TRBD1 (5 bases). CDR1 is KGHSH and CDR2 is LQKENI in the germline V gene. Trimming shortened V by 6 bases and J by 5 bases, and 16 bases separated the two germline ends. The CDR3 sequence is 14 residues long. The CDR3 region has the DNA TGTGCCAGCTCCCCTCGGGGGGAAAGGACTGAAGCTTTCTTT. Translation: CASSPRGERTEAFF.

The rearrangement links TRBV11-3 to TRBJ1-1; TRBD1 might be the D (5 bases). This CDR3 comprises 12 residues. The V and J ends lost 0 bases and 9 bases respectively, with 8 bases between them. In germline, CDR1 is SGHNT, CDR2 YENEEA. DNA for the CDR3: TGTGCCAGCAGCTTAGATGGGGGGAAAGCTTTCTTT. This codes for CASSLDGGKAFF.

The V and J genes are TRBV6-2 or TRBV6-3 and TRBJ2-1; a possible D gene is TRBD1 (6 bases). V lost 6 bases, J lost 10 bases, and 10 bases lay in between. The V gene's germline CDR1 is MNHEY and CDR2 SVGEGT. The length of the CDR3 is 11 residues. The CDR3 spells CASSQGSEQFF. The CDR3 DNA sequence: TGTGCCAGCAGCCAGGGGAGCGAGCAGTTCTTC.